What follows describes a single TCR beta chain. These data belong to a study of blood T cell repertoires in COVID-19. Overall study: Samples came from the United States, Italy and Spain, spanning acute and convalescent COVID-19. PBMCs, B-cell-depleted T cells, or T cells provided the cDNA or gDNA that made up the material.

Per the authors' pipeline: Nucleated cell number was recorded as an estimate derived from reference gene primer amplification. This table comes from immunoSEQ multiplex PCR, and its TCRdb copy is limited to in-frame clones, with some not included. Clone size and the V and J calls come from that table; the DNA yielded D and trimming. Here the sample spans 90,000 to 120,000 clones, almost 85% being singletons. Germline CDR1 reads SGHRS; CDR2 reads YFSETQ. CDR3 length: 15 amino acids. V dropped 0 bases and J dropped 0 bases, with 9 bases sitting between them. The chain couples TRBV5-1 to TRBJ2-5, with D maybe TRBD2 (6 bases). The TCR sequence derives from a human donor in a cohort sampled during active COVID-19. The sequenced sample consisted of peripheral blood. The CDR3 DNA reads as TGCGCCAGCAGCTTGGGGGGACTGAACCAAGAGACCCAGTACTTC. It is translated as CASSLGGLNQETQYF.